This T cell receptor beta chain was retrieved from a study of cytomegalovirus exposure and HLA in healthy donors (dated by TCRdb to the late 2010s). Turning to the overall study: In an earlier analysis of roughly 590 of the donors, about 270 Gb of sequence data and 117 million unique TCR beta sequences from about 179 million T cells were reported. An early release covering about 600 HLA-typed donors comprised about 300 gigabases of sequencing data and around 80 million unique TCR sequences. Of the 300 to 500 genotyped donors, 65% to 90% were placed in the genetic ancestry cluster associated with self-reported Caucasian donors. The study aimed to test whether cataloging public T cell receptors could reveal signatures of past pathogen exposure. The study profiled the T cell repertoires of 550 to 700 subjects by immunosequencing and related them to cytomegalovirus serostatus. A separate validation cohort of 100 to 150 different subjects was used in addition to the approximately 610-subject first cohort. To predict cytomegalovirus infection status, the study brought together high-throughput TCR immunosequencing, statistical association of individual TCRs with disease status, and machine learning. To study patterns of TCR occurrence, a later analysis re-analyzed previously published TCR beta repertoires from 700 or so donors and added high-resolution HLA genotyping. Rather than using new phenotypic data, the later analysis identified candidate immune exposures from TCR beta sequences and from how often those sequences occurred across donors. To decide whether each TCR beta V gene segment behaved as functional or pseudogenic, an earlier analysis of several hundred of the donors relied on high-throughput TCR beta sequencing. Alongside the repertoire data, information on donor age, sex, ethnicity and CMV serostatus was compiled. A later genetic analysis used genome-wide SNP genotypes for about three fifths of the 666 donors, treating that subset as a discovery cohort. Every repertoire in the discovery cohort had been generated on one and the same sequencing platform. Both class I and class II loci were covered by HLA typing, at four-digit resolution. The number of typed donors differed by locus: 629-630 for A, B, C, DRB1 and DQB1; approximately 520 for DQA1; approximately 610 for DPA1; and 450 to 480 for DPB1. A few DR-DQ haplotypes were handled as single units for association and clustering because linkage in the cohort was strong. Across some 400 genotyped donors of the cohort, an average of 235,054 unique TCR beta nucleotide sequences per donor were sequenced, and 15% to 20% of those sequences were non-productive. Here is what the overall study found, with its caveats: A cluster of highly shared sequence variants was judged likely to be a technical artifact of the sequencing pipeline. Three of the identified cytomegalovirus-associated TCR beta chains were confirmed in vitro to be specific for cytomegalovirus antigens. Most TCR sequences were seen in very few donors, while some public TCRs were found in many individuals. According to a later genetic analysis, donors in an Asian-associated ancestry cluster had fewer N-insertions in productive TCRs than the approximately 700-donor mean. Because HLA typing was missing for some donors at each locus, association tests included only the typed subset. Broadly in line with IMGT annotations, most TCR beta V segments showed up in productive rearrangements about 90% or about 30% of the time in an earlier analysis of around 550 of the donors. The presence/absence analyses assumed that sequencing depth was roughly uniform across donors, and that assumption may not be true. At a false discovery rate of 0.05, a later analysis linked around 17,000 TCR beta sequences to specific HLA alleles. Most CMV-associated TCR beta chains appeared to be HLA-restricted in a later analysis, and the HLA associations seemed to be driven largely by CMV exposure. In the study, 150 to 200 TCR beta chains were listed as associated with cytomegalovirus. Some IMGT-functional V segments, including TRBV6-2 and TRBV6-3, could not be told apart with the 87-base-pair reads, so those segments were excluded. Because counts were too low, fewer than 20 rarely observed V segments, including chromosome 9 orphons, were excluded from the earlier analysis of 587 of the donors. In both the original and validation cohorts, the classifier was reported to diagnose cytomegalovirus status with high specificity and sensitivity. In a later analysis, HLA-associated TCR beta chains were found to be more clonally expanded and to have lower generation probabilities than equally common non-associated chains. For the cohort, immune exposure information was limited to CMV serostatus. Strong co-occurrence of HLA alleles, especially DR and DQ, made assigning TCR associations to individual alleles difficult. According to a later analysis, TCR association rates differed among HLA loci, with DRB1 alleles showing the most associated TCRs and HLA-C alleles showing the fewest. The cohort was sequenced for TCR beta chains only, and without alpha or paired-chain data the features that could be detected were limited. In a later genetic analysis, a missense DCLRE1C variant was associated with V-gene and J-gene trimming of TCR beta chains, and the association was replicated in an independent cohort. Linkage disequilibrium might explain the correlated functional status among segregating V segments, but an unknown experimental factor could not be excluded. A further reported finding was that TCR beta sequences accurately predicted the HLA-A and HLA-B alleles for most subjects in the first cohort. According to the authors, the approach could potentially be generalized to other disease states and immunological phenotypes. Several of the top co-occurrence clusters appeared to be linked to parvovirus B19, influenza, CMV and Epstein-Barr virus, according to a later analysis.

From the cysteine up to the phenylalanine, the CDR3 has a length of 13 residues. This entry keeps only the CDR3 DNA: 39 bases, framed from base 1. V is reduced by 4 bases and J by 2 bases, leaving a spacing of 9 bases between them. The germline V gene encodes CDR1 MNHEY and CDR2 SVGAGI. The cohort consisted of approximately 690 healthy bone marrow donors. At the time of sampling, every cohort member was nominally healthy, though immune exposures that went unrecorded were likely present. The donor tested CMV seropositive, placing the donor among the roughly 270 seropositive members of the cohort. A peripheral blood sample was provided by each donor, and peripheral blood mononuclear cells were used for TCR beta sequencing. The Qiagen DNeasy Blood Extraction Kit was used to extract genomic DNA from the blood cell samples. The library came from the immunoSEQ multiplex PCR assay. A mixture of 60 forward primers for TCR Vbeta segments and 13 reverse primers for TCR Jbeta segments was used in the multiplex PCR. The CDR3 region of rearranged TCR beta genes was amplified from genomic DNA by a multiplex PCR assay. On the Illumina HiSeq System, the amplified TCR beta libraries were sequenced as 87-base-pair reads. The published analysis was carried out like this. A later analysis tallied 70 million to 100 million unique TCR beta chains across the 650 to 750 repertoires, and around 12 million of those chains were shared by two or more donors. To remove PCR and sequencing errors, raw reads were error-corrected and collapsed into unique sequences using a nearest-neighbor algorithm that merged closely related sequences. To assign V, D and J gene segments, CDR3 sequences were aligned to IMGT reference sequences. For a sequence to be retained, at least a six-nucleotide match to both a V gene segment and a J gene segment was required. Rearrangements were classified as productive when the CDR3 lacked stop codons and remained in frame with V and J, and all other rearrangements were classified as non-productive. CDR3 was defined according to IMGT convention as the region running from the second conserved V-encoded cysteine to the conserved J-encoded phenylalanine. The earlier analysis of about 500 of the donors excluded sequences that lacked an unambiguous match to a single V gene segment. An earlier analysis of around 600 of the donors classified V segments as functional when productive rearrangements were above 56.7% and as segregating when the standard deviation between donors was above 5%. A statistical classification framework was built for diagnosing cytomegalovirus status from the catalog of TCR beta chain sequences. V and J gene assignment, in a later analysis, came from comparing TCR nucleotide sequences with IMGT/GENE-DB human TR gene sequences. A later analysis assigned CDR3 sequences and most-parsimonious VDJ recombination scenarios with the TCRdist pipeline. In a later analysis, every TCR beta chain was defined by the combination of its CDR3 amino acid sequence and its V-gene family, and reads without a unique V-gene family were dropped. A later analysis removed several hundred highly shared, low-generation-probability nucleotide sequences to deal with suspected cross-contamination and a sequencing artifact. In a later analysis, a clonal expansion index was calculated for each public chain from normalized within-repertoire ranks of inferred template counts. Generation probabilities in a later analysis came from a VDJ recombination model fitted to out-of-frame rearrangements, and those results were checked against IGoR. In a later analysis, TCR-TCR, TCR-HLA and TCR-CMV co-occurrence was scored with hypergeometric tests, and a repertoire-size bias correction was applied to TCR pairs. To estimate false discovery rates, a later analysis permuted the HLA or CMV assignments 20 times. In a later analysis, co-occurring TCRs were grouped with DBSCAN, and TCRdist sequence similarity was added when clustering was performed within HLA-allele-positive subsets. Co-occurrence clustering excluded repertoires with fewer than 30,000 or more than 120,000 public chains, plus five with anomalous nucleotide sharing. TCRdb carries this immuneACCESS record with in-frame sequences only. Its versions omit some clonotypes, under half of them owing to an unresolved V gene in the studies checked, with the rest unexplained. The DNA gave D and trimming, while V, J and clone size come from that table. A total of approximately 150,000 clones appear in this sample, roughly 77% of them only once. The top ten clonotypes cover around 10% of the sample.

A note on this clone: The antigen this receptor binds is unknown. No much larger clone is present one base from it, and per-base qualities are unavailable.

The sequence came from a young man in good health and CMV-seropositive. The rearranged chain carries TRBV6-5 and TRBJ2-7, with the D gene uncertain. Sequencing was done on a sample of PBMCs. The CDR3 is CASSSGSTYEQYF. The DNA is TGTGCCAGCAGTTCTGGCAGTACCTACGAGCAGTACTTC.